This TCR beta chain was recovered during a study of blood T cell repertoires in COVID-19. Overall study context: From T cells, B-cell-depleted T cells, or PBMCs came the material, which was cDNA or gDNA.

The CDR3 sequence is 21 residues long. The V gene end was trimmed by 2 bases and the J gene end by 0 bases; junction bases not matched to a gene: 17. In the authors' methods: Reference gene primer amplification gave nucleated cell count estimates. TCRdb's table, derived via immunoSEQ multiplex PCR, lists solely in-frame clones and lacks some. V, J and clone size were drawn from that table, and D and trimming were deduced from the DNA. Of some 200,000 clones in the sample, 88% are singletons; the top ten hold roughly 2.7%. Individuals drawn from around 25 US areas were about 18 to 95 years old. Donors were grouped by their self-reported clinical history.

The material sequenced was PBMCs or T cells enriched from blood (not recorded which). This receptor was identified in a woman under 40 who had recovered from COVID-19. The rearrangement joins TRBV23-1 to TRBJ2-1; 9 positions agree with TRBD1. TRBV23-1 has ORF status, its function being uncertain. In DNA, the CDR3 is TGCGCCAGCAGTCAAGGCAGGGACAGGGATGAGATTGATAGCTCCTACAATGAGCAGTTCTTC. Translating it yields CASSQGRDRDEIDSSYNEQFF.